These 15 T cell receptor beta chains share one sample of origin, sequenced in a study of PD-L1 blockade in urothelial cancer. Described time point: peripheral blood 6 weeks after treatment start. Clones were sequenced by immunoSEQ multiplex PCR, and TCRdb holds only the in-frame ones, with some missing. Of more than 35,000 clones in the sample, roughly 86% were seen once. This specimen consisted of PBMCs, obtained around atezolizumab (anti-PD-L1) treatment. These receptors all come from a man aged 55 to 70 with urothelial cancer.

The rearrangement joins TRBV6-1 to TRBJ2-3, with 7 bases identical to TRBD2. The length of the CDR3 is 13 residues. V was pared by 8 bases and J by 4 bases, with 6 bases of the junction left unmatched. Germline V gene lookup returns CDR1 MNHNS and CDR2 SASEGT. The CDR3 reads CASGLVLADTQYF. DNA of the CDR3: TGTGCCAGCGGACTAGTTTTGGCAGATACGCAGTATTTT.

The chain joins TRBV15 to TRBJ1-1, with unresolved D. Germline V gives CDR1 LNHNV, CDR2 YYDKDF (reference sequence). The germline V and J ends were trimmed by 0 bases and 0 bases, with 11 bases remaining between them. The CDR3 extends over 16 amino acids. The CDR3 nucleotides read TGTGCCACCAGCAGAGACCGTCAGGTTCTGAACACTGAAGCTTTCTTT. Amino acids: CATSRDRQVLNTEAFF. Supplemented by reference TRBV15 and TRBJ1-1, the full variable domain reads DAMVIQNPRYQVTQFGKPVTLSCSQTLNHNVMYWYQQKSSQAPKLLFHYYDKDFNNEADTPDNFQSRRPNTSFCFLDIRSPGLGDTAMYLCATSRDRQVLNTEAFFGQGTRLTVV.

This chain joins TRBV7-2 and TRBJ2-1; D uncertain. Deletions cut 1 base from V and 7 bases from J, with 5 bases between. Per germline, CDR1 SGHTA and CDR2 FQGNSA. The CDR3 spans 12 residues. CDR3 sequence reads: CASSLGANEQFF. CDR3 DNA sequence: TGTGCCAGCAGCTTAGGAGCGAATGAGCAGTTCTTC.

This clone was picked up one time. The J gene is TRBJ1-1, the V gene TRBV15, with 11 nucleotides matching TRBD1. Germline assignment: CDR1 LNHNV and CDR2 YYDKDF (reference sequence). The CDR3 runs to 13 residues. Trimming took 11 bases from V and 6 from J; bases not matched to a gene: 8. The CDR3 loop is CASTGTGGAEAFF. The CDR3 bases are TGTGCCTCAACCGGGACAGGGGGTGCTGAAGCTTTCTTT.

The CDR3 DNA is TGTGCCACCTCTAGGGGGAGTGGAAATGAGCAGTTCTTC. As protein: CATSRGSGNEQFF. The V gene is TRBV15, the J gene TRBJ2-1; possible D gene TRBD1, 6 bases. The CDR3 contains 13 residues. Germline V CDR1 and CDR2: LNHNV, YYDKDF (reference sequence). The V and J ends lost 8 bases and 7 bases respectively, with 15 bases between them.

The chain links TRBV19 to TRBJ2-3; tentatively, D is TRBD1 (5 bases). The CDR3 totals 15 residues. Germline V gene data show CDR1 as LNHDA and CDR2 as SQIVND (reference sequence). Trimming left V 3 bases short and J 2 bases short, with 12 bases between. In nucleotides, the CDR3 is TGTGCCAGTAGTATCACCAGGGTACCCACAGATACGCAGTATTTT. Encoded protein: CASSITRVPTDTQYF.

The rearrangement links TRBV5-1 to TRBJ1-4, with D maybe TRBD1 (6 bases). With 1 base removed from V and 8 bases from J, the gap between germline ends came to 15 bases. Per germline, CDR1 SGHRS and CDR2 YFSETQ. This CDR3 has 15 amino acids. The CDR3 DNA reads TGCGCCAGCAGCTTGAGGTCAGGGGACCGGGAAAAACTGTTTTTT. Protein product: CASSLRSGDREKLFF.

The rearrangement links TRBV18 to TRBJ2-7, with TRBD2 matching 8 bases. This CDR3 region has 14 residues. Germline loops: CDR1 KGHSH, CDR2 LQKENI. V was pared by 2 bases and J by 2 bases, with 2 bases of the junction left unmatched. In DNA form, the CDR3 reads TGTGCCAGCTCACCATCGACTAGCGCCTACGAGCAGTACTTC. Encoded protein: CASSPSTSAYEQYF.

This clone appeared a single time. CDR3 sequence (DNA): TGTGCCAGTAGTATAGGACTAGCGGGAGATACGCAGTATTTT. Translation gives CASSIGLAGDTQYF. The J gene is TRBJ2-3, the V gene TRBV19, with TRBD2 matching 10 bases. This CDR3 has 14 amino acids. Germline CDR1 reads LNHDA; CDR2 reads SQIVND (reference sequence). Trimming removed 1 base from V and 5 bases from J; junction bases left unmatched: 0.

The chain has TRBV9 and TRBJ2-7, with D maybe TRBD1 (5 bases). The CDR3 is made up of 15 amino acids. Looked up from germline, CDR1 is SGDLS and CDR2 is YYNGEE. V lost 0 bases and J 0 bases, leaving 10 bases between the germline ends. CDR3 nucleotides: TGTGCCAGCAGCGTAGGCAGGGCTTCCTCCTACGAGCAGTACTTC. Its protein is CASSVGRASSYEQYF.

The V gene is TRBV2, the J gene TRBJ2-1; 7 nucleotides line up with TRBD1. The CDR3 is 15 amino acids. The trim removed 5 bases at V and 0 bases at J, leaving 4 bases unmatched. Germline-derived CDR1 and CDR2 are SNHLY and FYNNEI. The CDR3 sequence is CASSRDRASYNEQFF. For the CDR3, the DNA is TGTGCCAGCAGTCGTGACAGGGCCTCCTACAATGAGCAGTTCTTC.

In nucleotides, the CDR3 is TGTGCCAGCAGCTTACCACCGGGGGGCACAGATACGCAGTATTTT. It encodes CASSLPPGGTDTQYF. The chain couples TRBV7-9 to TRBJ2-3; TRBD2 might be the D (6 bases). CDR3 size: 15 residues. Germline V gene data show CDR1 as SEHNR and CDR2 as FQNEAQ (reference sequence). Trimming stripped 2 bases from V and 1 base from J, with 10 bases between.

The rearrangement uses TRBV10-2 and TRBJ2-1, with D uncertain. Germline V gene data show CDR1 as WSHSY and CDR2 as SAAADI. Trimming left V 6 bases short and J 9 bases short, with 12 bases between. The CDR3 has 12 residues. Here the CDR3 DNA reads TGCGCCAGCAGCCCTGTGAGTCTTGAGCAGTTCTTC. Translated: CASSPVSLEQFF.

Written as DNA, the CDR3 is TGTGCCAGCTCACCACCGACAGCAACCAACAATGAGCAGTTCTTC. It is translated as CASSPPTATNNEQFF. The chain is built from TRBV18 and TRBJ2-1, with a possible D match to TRBD1 (5 bases). Germline V gene sequence: CDR1 KGHSH, CDR2 LQKENI. V was clipped by 0 bases and J by 5 bases, with 11 bases between them. This CDR3 contains 15 residues.

This chain joins TRBV9 and TRBJ2-1; 7 positions match TRBD1. Germline V CDR1 and CDR2: SGDLS, YYNGEE. J gave up 8 bases and V 0 bases, and 2 bases lay outside the gene matches. This CDR3 spans 13 amino acids. The CDR3: CASSVDRGHEQFF. The CDR3 DNA is TGTGCCAGCAGCGTAGACAGGGGCCATGAGCAGTTCTTC.